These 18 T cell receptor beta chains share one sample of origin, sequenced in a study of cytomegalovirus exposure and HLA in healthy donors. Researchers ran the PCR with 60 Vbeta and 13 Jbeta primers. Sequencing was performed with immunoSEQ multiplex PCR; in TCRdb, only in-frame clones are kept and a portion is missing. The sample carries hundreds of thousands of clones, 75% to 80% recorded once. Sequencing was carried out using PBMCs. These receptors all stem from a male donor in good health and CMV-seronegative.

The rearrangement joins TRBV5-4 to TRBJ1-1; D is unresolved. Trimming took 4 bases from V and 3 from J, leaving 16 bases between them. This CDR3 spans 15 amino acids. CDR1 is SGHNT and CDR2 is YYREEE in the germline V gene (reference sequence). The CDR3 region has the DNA TGTGCCAGCAGCCCGAAATCGGGGAGGGACACTGAAGCTTTCTTT. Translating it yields CASSPKSGRDTEAFF.

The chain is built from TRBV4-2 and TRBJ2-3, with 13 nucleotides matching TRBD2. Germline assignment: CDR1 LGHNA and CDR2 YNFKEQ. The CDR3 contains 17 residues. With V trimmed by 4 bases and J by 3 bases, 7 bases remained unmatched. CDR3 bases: TGTGCCAGCAGCCTCCGACTAGCGGGAGGAGGGACAGATACGCAGTATTTT. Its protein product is CASSLRLAGGGTDTQYF.

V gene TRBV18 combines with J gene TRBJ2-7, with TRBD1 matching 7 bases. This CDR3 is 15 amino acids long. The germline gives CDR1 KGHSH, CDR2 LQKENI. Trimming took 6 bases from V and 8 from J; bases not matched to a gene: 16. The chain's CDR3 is CASSPTSDRVVQQYF. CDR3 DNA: TGTGCCAGCTCGCCAACCAGTGACAGGGTAGTACAGCAGTACTTC.

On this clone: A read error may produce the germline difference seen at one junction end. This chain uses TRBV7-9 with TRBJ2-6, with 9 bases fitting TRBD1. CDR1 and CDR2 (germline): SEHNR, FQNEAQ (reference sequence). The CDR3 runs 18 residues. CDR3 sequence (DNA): TGTTCCAGCAGCTTATCCGGGACAGGGTGGTCTGGGGCCAACGTCCTGACTTTC. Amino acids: CSSSLSGTGWSGANVLTF.

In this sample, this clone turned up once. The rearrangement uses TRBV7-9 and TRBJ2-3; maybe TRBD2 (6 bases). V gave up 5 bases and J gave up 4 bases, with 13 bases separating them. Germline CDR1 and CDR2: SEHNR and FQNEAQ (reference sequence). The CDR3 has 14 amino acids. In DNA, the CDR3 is TGTGCCAGCAGCGCGGGACCCCGACCAGATACGCAGTATTTT. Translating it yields CASSAGPRPDTQYF.

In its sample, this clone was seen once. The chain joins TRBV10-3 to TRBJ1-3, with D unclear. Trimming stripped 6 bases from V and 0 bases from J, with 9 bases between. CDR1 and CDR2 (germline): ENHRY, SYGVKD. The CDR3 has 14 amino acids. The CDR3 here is CAISDSNSGNTIYF. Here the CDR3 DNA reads TGTGCCATCAGCGACTCCAACTCTGGAAACACCATATATTTT.

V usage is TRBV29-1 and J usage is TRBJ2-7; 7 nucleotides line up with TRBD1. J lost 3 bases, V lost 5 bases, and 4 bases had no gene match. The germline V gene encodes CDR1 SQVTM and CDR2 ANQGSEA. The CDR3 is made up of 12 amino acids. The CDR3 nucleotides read TGCAGCGTTTACAGGGGCCGCTACGAGCAGTACTTC. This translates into CSVYRGRYEQYF.

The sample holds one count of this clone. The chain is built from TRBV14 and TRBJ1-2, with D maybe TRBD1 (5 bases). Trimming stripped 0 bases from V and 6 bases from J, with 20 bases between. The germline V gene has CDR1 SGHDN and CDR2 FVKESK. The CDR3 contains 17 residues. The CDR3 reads CASSQDPKGNAGDGYTF. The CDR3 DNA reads TGTGCCAGCAGCCAAGATCCAAAGGGGAACGCCGGTGATGGCTACACCTTC.

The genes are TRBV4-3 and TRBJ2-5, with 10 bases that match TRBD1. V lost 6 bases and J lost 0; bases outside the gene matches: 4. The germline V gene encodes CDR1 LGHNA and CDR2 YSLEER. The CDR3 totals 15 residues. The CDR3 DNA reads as TGCGCCAGCAGACTGGACAGGGGGTACCAAGAGACCCAGTACTTC. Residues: CASRLDRGYQETQYF.

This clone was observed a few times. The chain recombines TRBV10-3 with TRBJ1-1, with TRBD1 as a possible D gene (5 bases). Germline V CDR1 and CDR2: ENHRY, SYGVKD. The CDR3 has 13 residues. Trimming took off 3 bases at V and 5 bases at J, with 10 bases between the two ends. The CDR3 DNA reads TGTGCCATCAGTGAAGACAGTGGGACTGAAGCTTTCTTT. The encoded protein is CAISEDSGTEAFF.

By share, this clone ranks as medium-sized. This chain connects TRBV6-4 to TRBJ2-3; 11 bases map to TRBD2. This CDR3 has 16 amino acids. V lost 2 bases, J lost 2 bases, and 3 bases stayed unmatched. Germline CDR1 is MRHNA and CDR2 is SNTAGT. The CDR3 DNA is TGTGCCAGCAGTGACCTTAGCGGGGGGGCCACAGATACGCAGTATTTT. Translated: CASSDLSGGATDTQYF.

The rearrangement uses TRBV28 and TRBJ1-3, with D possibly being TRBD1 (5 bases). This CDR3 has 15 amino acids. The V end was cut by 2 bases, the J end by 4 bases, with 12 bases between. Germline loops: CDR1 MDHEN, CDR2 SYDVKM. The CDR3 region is CASSLLGQTGNTIYF. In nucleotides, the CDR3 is TGTGCCAGCAGTTTACTGGGGCAAACGGGAAACACCATATATTTT.

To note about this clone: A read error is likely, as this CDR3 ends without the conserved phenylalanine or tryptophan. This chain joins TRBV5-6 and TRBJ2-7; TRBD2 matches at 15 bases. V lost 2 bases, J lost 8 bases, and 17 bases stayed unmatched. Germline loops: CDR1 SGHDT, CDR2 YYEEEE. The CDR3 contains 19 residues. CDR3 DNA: TGTGCCAGCAGCTTATTTTCTCGGACTAGCGGGGGGGTACCCCTCAAGCAGTACCTC. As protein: CASSLFSRTSGGVPLKQYL.

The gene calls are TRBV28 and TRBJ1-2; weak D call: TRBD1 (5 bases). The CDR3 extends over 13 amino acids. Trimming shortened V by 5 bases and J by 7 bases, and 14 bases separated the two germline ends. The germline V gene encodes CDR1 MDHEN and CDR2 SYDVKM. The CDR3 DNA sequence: TGTGCCAGCAGTCCCGGGGGGATCGGTGGCTACACCTTC. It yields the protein CASSPGGIGGYTF.

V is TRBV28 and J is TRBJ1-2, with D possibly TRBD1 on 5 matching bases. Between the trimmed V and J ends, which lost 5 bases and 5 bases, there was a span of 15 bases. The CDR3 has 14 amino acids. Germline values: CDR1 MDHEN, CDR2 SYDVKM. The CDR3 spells CASSPPGVVYGYTF. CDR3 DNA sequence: TGTGCCAGCAGTCCTCCGGGGGTAGTTTATGGCTACACCTTC.

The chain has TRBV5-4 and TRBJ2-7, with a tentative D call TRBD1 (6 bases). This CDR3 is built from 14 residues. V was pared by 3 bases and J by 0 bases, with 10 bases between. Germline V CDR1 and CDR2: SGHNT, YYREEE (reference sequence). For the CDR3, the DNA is TGTGCCAGCAGCTCGGCACAGGGCTCCTACGAGCAGTACTTC. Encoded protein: CASSSAQGSYEQYF.

CDR3 sequence: CATKTQEETQYF. The CDR3 DNA sequence: TGTGCCACTAAGACACAAGAAGAGACCCAGTACTTC. The chain has TRBV10-3 and TRBJ2-5; D is uncertain. The germline V gene encodes CDR1 ENHRY and CDR2 SYGVKD. Trimming pared 10 bases from V and 3 bases from J, leaving 12 bases between. There are 12 residues in the CDR3.

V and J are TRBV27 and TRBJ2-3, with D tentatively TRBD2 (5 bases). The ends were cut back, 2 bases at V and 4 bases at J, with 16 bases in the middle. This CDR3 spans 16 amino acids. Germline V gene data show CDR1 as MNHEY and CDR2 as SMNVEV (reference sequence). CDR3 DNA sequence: TGTGCCAGCAGTTTACCTCCCGGGGTATCCGCAGATACGCAGTATTTT. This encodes CASSLPPGVSADTQYF.